The 30 T cell receptor beta chains in this list originate from one sample, sequenced in a study of human T cells and chemical hapten exposure. TCRdb independently ran MiXCR on the 5' RACE reads; one entry per CDR3 protein. The sample lists under 100,000 distinct CDR3 sequences; 15% to 20% were seen once. Unfractionated whole blood served as the source for total RNA extraction. All receptors come from a female donor in good health.

V and J are TRBV7-2 and TRBJ2-3; unclear D gene. Trimming shortened V by 2 bases and J by 6 bases, and 9 bases separated the two germline ends. The CDR3 totals 13 residues. Germline V gene lookup returns CDR1 SGHTA and CDR2 FQGNSA. CDR3 nucleotides: TGTGCCAGCAGCTTAACAGCTTCGGATACGCAGTATTTT. Its protein product is CASSLTASDTQYF.

The gene calls are TRBV7-6 and TRBJ1-1; 9 nucleotides agree with TRBD1. Looked up from germline, CDR1 is SGHVS and CDR2 is FNYEAQ. V trimming: 5 bases; J trimming: 4 bases; junction bases outside the gene matches: 2. This CDR3 has 13 amino acids. The CDR3 DNA sequence: TGTGCCAGCAGCAAGACAGGGGGCACTGAAGCTTTCTTT. Protein sequence: CASSKTGGTEAFF.

There are a few counts of this clonotype. The chain recombines TRBV5-6 with TRBJ1-1; D is unclear. Germline-derived CDR1 and CDR2 are SGHDT and YYEEEE. V was cut by 0 bases and J by 3 bases, with 9 bases left in between. This CDR3 has 14 residues. The CDR3 DNA sequence: TGTGCCAGCAGCTTGGGAACGGGCCACACTGAAGCTTTCTTT. Translating gives CASSLGTGHTEAFF.

The chain joins TRBV7-2 to TRBJ2-1; perhaps TRBD2 as D (5 bases). The CDR3 totals 16 residues. Germline V gene sequence: CDR1 SGHTA, CDR2 FQGNSA. V lost 1 base and J lost 2, with 12 bases in between. CDR3 residues: CASSLVGGSTYNEQFF. The CDR3 region has the DNA TGTGCCAGCAGCTTAGTAGGTGGGAGTACCTACAATGAGCAGTTCTTC.

This clonotype was recorded many times. The genes are TRBV3-1 and TRBJ2-3; no definite D call. In germline, CDR1 is LGHDT, CDR2 YNNKEL (reference sequence). Trimming stripped 5 bases from V and 6 bases from J, with 15 bases between. This CDR3 comprises 14 residues. The CDR3 region is CASSRRGTGDTQYF. In DNA form, the CDR3 reads TGTGCCAGCAGCAGAAGAGGAACTGGGGATACGCAGTATTTT.

This clonotype occurred a few times. The chain links TRBV5-6 to TRBJ2-1, with D uncertain. V shed 2 bases and J shed 10 bases, with 10 bases lying between them. The germline V gene encodes CDR1 SGHDT and CDR2 YYEEEE. The CDR3 length is 12 residues. In DNA form, the CDR3 reads TGTGCCAGCAGCTTCCGAGGCCCGGAGCAGTTCTTC. Translation gives CASSFRGPEQFF.

The chain combines TRBV10-3 with TRBJ1-1; D call uncertain. There are 12 residues in the CDR3. Germline assignment: CDR1 ENHRY and CDR2 SYGVKD. Trimming cost V 3 bases and J 6 bases, with 8 bases left between them. DNA of the CDR3: TGTGCCATCAGTGAAGACACTGCTGAAGCTTTCTTT. This sequence encodes CAISEDTAEAFF.

This clonotype was observed a handful of times. This chain connects TRBV20-1 to TRBJ1-1; D might be TRBD1 (6 bases). Germline V lookup: CDR1 DFQATT, CDR2 SNEGSKA (reference sequence). CDR3 length equals 15 residues. V was trimmed by 0 bases and J by 0 bases, leaving 11 bases between them. CDR3 sequence reads: CSARDPHRVNTEAFF. The CDR3 coding sequence is TGCAGTGCTAGAGATCCGCACAGGGTGAACACTGAAGCTTTCTTT.

The CDR3 spells CSARDPRDRGHHEQYF. CDR3 nucleotides: TGCAGTGCTAGAGATCCCCGGGACAGGGGGCACCACGAGCAGTACTTC. The J gene is TRBJ2-7, the V gene TRBV20-1; 12 bases align to TRBD1. V trimming: 0 bases; J trimming: 5 bases; junction bases outside the gene matches: 8. Germline V CDR1 and CDR2: DFQATT, SNEGSKA (reference sequence). The CDR3 covers 16 residues.

This rearrangement joins TRBV24-1 to TRBJ2-2; D is unclear. The V end was cut by 8 bases, the J end by 3 bases, with 9 bases between. Germline V lookup: CDR1 KGHDR, CDR2 SFDVKD. The CDR3 sequence is 13 residues long. The CDR3 coding sequence is TGTGCCACCATGAGCCGTGACACCGGGGAGCTGTTTTTT. Its protein product is CATMSRDTGELFF.

The V call is TRBV7-9, the J call TRBJ2-3; maybe TRBD2 (5 bases). The germline V gene has CDR1 SEHNR and CDR2 FQNEAQ (reference sequence). With 2 bases removed from V and 3 bases from J, the gap between germline ends came to 9 bases. This CDR3 is built from 14 residues. The CDR3 region is CASSLSGKTDTQYF. DNA for the CDR3: TGTGCCAGCAGCTTATCCGGGAAAACAGATACGCAGTATTTT.

The chain couples TRBV5-1 to TRBJ2-2; D is uncertain. Trimming removed 5 bases from V and 0 bases from J, with 8 bases in between. This CDR3 region has 14 residues. Per germline, CDR1 SGHRS and CDR2 YFSETQ. CDR3 sequence: CASRTMANTGELFF. The CDR3 DNA follows: TGCGCCAGCAGGACGATGGCGAACACCGGGGAGCTGTTTTTT.

There are a few counts of this clonotype. V and J are TRBV6-1 and TRBJ1-1, with D tentatively TRBD1 (5 bases). The CDR3 spans 16 residues. Germline V gene sequence: CDR1 MNHNS, CDR2 SASEGT. V dropped 2 bases and J dropped 3 bases, with 16 bases sitting between them. CDR3 loop: CASSELSQGQHTEAFF. The CDR3 DNA follows: TGTGCCAGCAGTGAATTGTCGCAGGGTCAACACACTGAAGCTTTCTTT.

The chain uses TRBV6-5 and TRBJ2-3, with D maybe TRBD1 (5 bases). The CDR3 extends over 15 amino acids. Per germline, CDR1 MNHEY and CDR2 SVGAGI. The V end lost 5 bases, the J end lost 4 bases, and 16 bases lay between the germline ends. The CDR3 sequence: CASSPRSRGADTQYF. DNA of the CDR3: TGTGCCAGCAGTCCCCGGTCTAGGGGTGCAGATACGCAGTATTTT.

This clonotype was seen more than once but under ten times. The rearrangement joins TRBV28 to TRBJ2-7; D tentatively reads TRBD1 or TRBD2 (5 bases each). V shed 5 bases and J shed 4 bases, with 15 bases lying between them. Germline CDR1 and CDR2: MDHEN and SYDVKM. CDR3 size: 14 residues. The CDR3 DNA reads TGTGCCAGCAGTCTGGGGACCGTTGATTACGAGCAGTACTTC. Its protein is CASSLGTVDYEQYF.

This clonotype was seen a handful of times. The V gene is TRBV2, the J gene TRBJ2-7; 10 bases agree with TRBD2. CDR1 and CDR2 (germline): SNHLY, FYNNEI. The CDR3 length is 14 residues. After removal of 8 bases from V and 1 base from J, the junction contained 5 bases not matched to a gene. CDR3 sequence (DNA): TGTGCCAGCCCAGCGGGAGGGCCATCCTACGAGCAGTACTTC. Its protein is CASPAGGPSYEQYF.

This clonotype was counted at least ten times. This chain joins TRBV6-5 and TRBJ2-3; D tentatively reads TRBD1 or TRBD2 (5 bases each). The V and J ends lost 2 bases and 1 base respectively, with 10 bases between them. Germline V gene sequence: CDR1 MNHEY, CDR2 SVGAGI. The CDR3 totals 15 residues. CDR3 nucleotides: TGTGCCAGCAGTTACGGGGGTTACCGCACAGATACGCAGTATTTT. Translating it yields CASSYGGYRTDTQYF.

This chain joins TRBV10-3 and TRBJ1-1, with 7 bases aligning to TRBD1. The CDR3 has 14 residues. Germline V gene lookup returns CDR1 ENHRY and CDR2 SYGVKD. V lost 5 bases and J lost 2; bases outside the gene matches: 5. The CDR3 region has the DNA TGTGCCATCAGTATGGGACAGCAAAACACTGAAGCTTTCTTT. It translates to CAISMGQQNTEAFF.

Turning to this clonotype: The junction and the germline gene differ at one end; a read error may be behind it. The chain uses TRBV5-6 and TRBJ1-1; no reliable D call. In germline, CDR1 is SGHDT, CDR2 YYEEEE. The CDR3 extends over 13 amino acids. The CDR3 spells CASILRGNTEAFF. The CDR3 region has the DNA TGTGCCAGCATCTTGCGGGGGAACACTGAAGCTTTCTTT.

This clonotype was seen only a few times. The V and J genes are TRBV11-2 and TRBJ1-4; no clear D gene. Germline CDR1 SGHAT, CDR2 FQNNGV. The CDR3 has 15 amino acids. The V end lost 1 base, the J end lost 0 bases, and 6 bases lay between the germline ends. CDR3 nucleotides: TGTGCCAGCAGCTTAGGGGCTACAACTAATGAAAAACTGTTTTTT. Encoded protein: CASSLGATTNEKLFF.

There are a few counts of this clonotype. This sequence joins TRBV12-3 or TRBV12-4 and TRBJ1-2; TRBD1 is a possible D gene (5 bases). This CDR3 has 13 amino acids. V was cut by 4 bases and J by 9 bases, with 15 bases left in between. The CDR3 region is CASSSNAGLRYTF. DNA of the CDR3: TGTGCCAGCAGTTCAAACGCGGGGCTTCGCTACACCTTC.

This clonotype occurred a few times. Written as DNA, the CDR3 is TGTGCCAGCAGCCCTCAGGACAGGGGGACAGATACGCAGTATTTT. Protein sequence: CASSPQDRGTDTQYF. The chain employs TRBV7-2 and TRBJ2-3, with TRBD1 identical over 10 bases. With 5 bases clipped from V and 3 bases from J, the junction kept 5 bases outside the gene matches. Germline CDR1 and CDR2: SGHTA and FQGNSA. The CDR3 sequence is 15 residues long. The full variable domain, completed using reference TRBV7-2 and TRBJ2-3, is GAGVSQSPSNKVTEKGKDVELRCDPISGHTALYWYRQSLGQGLEFLIYFQGNSAPDKSGLPSDRFSAERTGGSVSTLTIQRTQQEDSAVYLCASSPQDRGTDTQYFGPGTRLTVL.

At least ten counts were recorded for this clonotype. CDR3 amino acids: CSVEWARGPGKLFF. The CDR3 nucleotides read TGCAGCGTTGAGTGGGCCAGGGGGCCGGGAAAACTGTTTTTT. This chain joins TRBV29-1 and TRBJ1-4, with TRBD1 matching 8 bases. The junction had 10 bases not matched to a gene; V was cut back by 3 bases and J by 10 bases. CDR1 and CDR2 (germline): SQVTM, ANQGSEA. CDR3 size: 14 residues.

This clonotype was detected ten times or more. V and J are TRBV21-1 and TRBJ1-3; TRBD1 is the table's D call, not checked against the DNA. TRBV21-1 is marked as a pseudogene. The length of the CDR3 is 18 residues. This CDR3 reads CASSKGRGQAYSGNTIYF. CDR3 in DNA: TGTGCCAGCAGCAAAGGAAGGGGACAGGCCTACTCTGGAAACACCATATATTTT.

This clonotype was detected ten times or more. The chain links TRBV4-2 to TRBJ2-3; D is possibly TRBD1 (6 bases). CDR1 LGHNA and CDR2 YNFKEQ come from the germline V gene. V was trimmed by 2 bases and J by 2 bases, leaving 17 bases between them. The CDR3 covers 17 residues. The CDR3: CASSQNGGASYTDTQYF. The CDR3 coding sequence is TGTGCCAGCAGCCAAAATGGGGGCGCCTCGTACACAGATACGCAGTATTTT.

The rearrangement joins TRBV30 to TRBJ2-7; D remains unclear. The CDR3 has 11 amino acids. The germline V gene encodes CDR1 GTSNPN and CDR2 SVGIG (reference sequence). Trimming shortened V by 3 bases and J by 7 bases, and 10 bases separated the two germline ends. In DNA, the CDR3 is TGTGCCTGGAGCCGTGTAACTGAGCAGTACTTC. Protein product: CAWSRVTEQYF.

The chain employs TRBV5-1 and TRBJ1-1, with TRBD1 matching over 9 bases. After removal of 3 bases from V and 5 bases from J, the junction contained 2 bases not matched to a gene. Germline CDR1 reads SGHRS; CDR2 reads YFSETQ. There are 13 residues in the CDR3. This CDR3 reads CASSWTGVTEAFF. The CDR3 region has the DNA TGCGCCAGCAGCTGGACAGGGGTTACTGAAGCTTTCTTT.

This clonotype has more than one count but fewer than ten. CDR3 region: CASSPGYNSPLHF. The DNA for the CDR3 is TGTGCCAGCAGCCCTGGCTATAATTCACCCCTCCACTTT. The V and J genes are TRBV12-3 or TRBV12-4 and TRBJ1-6, with D unclear. The CDR3 has 13 residues. Trimming removed 6 bases from V and 3 bases from J, with 6 bases in between.

This clonotype showed up many times. The V gene is TRBV25-1, the J gene TRBJ1-4; TRBD1 is a possible D gene (6 bases). This CDR3 contains 19 residues. The germline CDR1 and CDR2 sequences are MGHDK and SYGVNS. Trimming removed 7 bases at V and 0 bases at J, with 24 bases between. CDR3 amino acids: CASKAGTQIAFATNEKLFF. CDR3 coding DNA: TGTGCCAGCAAAGCCGGGACACAGATTGCATTCGCAACTAATGAAAAACTGTTTTTT.

On this clonotype itself: A read error may account for a junction end that differs from germline. The V gene is TRBV30, the J gene TRBJ2-1; D possibly corresponds to TRBD2 (6 bases). Per the germline V gene, CDR1 is GTSNPN and CDR2 is SVGIG (reference sequence). This CDR3 comprises 15 residues. The CDR3 bases are TGTGCCTGGAGGGGAGGAGAGCCTCACTACAATAAGCAGTTCTTC. Its protein is CAWRGGEPHYNKQFF.